This T cell receptor (beta chain) is from a study of vaccination and CD4 T cells after COVID-19. The overall study: Sampling post-COVID took place a median around 91 days after diagnosis (range 35 to 161).

Treatment noted: approximately 10-day PBMC culture with coronavirus spike peptide pools or control peptides (ViraFEST assay). PBMCs were cultured at over 1.5 million per well with roughly 9.7 IU/ml IL-2 and 10 ug/ml peptide pools. Worth noting for this clonotype: What it recognizes is unknown. At one end the junction does not follow the germline gene, possibly because of a read error.

The Oncomine TCR Beta short-read assay sequenced DNA from cultured CD4+ T cells. TCRdb re-derived calls from the PCR reads in MiXCR, one entry per CDR3 protein. The repertoire has over 10,000 distinct CDR3 sequences, 35% of them found once; the top ten carry around 10%. Whole-study findings and limits: Median roughly 86% of reactive clones detected in convalescent patients emerged only post-vaccination.

This TCR was recovered from a human donor who had recovered from COVID-19. The material sequenced was CD4+ T cells from blood, cultured in vitro.

The CDR3 nucleotides read TGTGCCAGCAGCCAAGGTCGCTCGATGGGCTACGGGCAGTACTTC. It translates to CASSQGRSMGYGQYF. The chain has TRBV3-1 and TRBJ2-7; D gene unclear. The germline V gene has CDR1 LGHDT and CDR2 YNNKEL (reference sequence). The CDR3 runs 15 residues.